This T cell receptor beta chain stems from a study of cytomegalovirus exposure and HLA in healthy donors. CDR1 SGHTA and CDR2 FQGNSA come from the germline V gene. Trimming took 10 bases from V and 3 from J; bases not matched to a gene: 8. This CDR3 spans 15 amino acids. In the case of this clone: Its target is not known.

PCR amplification relied on 60 Vbeta primers (plus 13 Jbeta primers). Profiling relied on immunoSEQ multiplex PCR, and the TCRdb table lists in-frame clones only, not all of them. Among roughly 180,000 clones, approximately 77% were seen once, and the ten largest hold roughly 1.5%. Whole-study findings and limits: A few V segments could not be told apart, such as TRBV6-2 and TRBV6-3, and were left out. About 87% or about 30% of the time was how often most TCR beta V segments were productive, according to an earlier analysis. Per published reports, the classifier diagnosed cytomegalovirus status with high specificity and sensitivity.

Input material: PBMCs. This sequence joins TRBV7-2 and TRBJ2-2; 10 bases match TRBD2. The sequence was obtained from a male donor in good health and CMV-seronegative. CDR3 coding DNA: TGTGCCAACTTACTAGCGGGGACCCACACCGGGGAGCTGTTTTTT. Its translation is CANLLAGTHTGELFF.